The TCR beta chain under discussion was sequenced for a study of T cell responses to AZD1222 COVID-19 vaccine (dated by TCRdb to the early 2020s). About the study as a whole: TCR sequencing was performed for 230 to 250 trial participants, of whom about 200 were given two doses of AZD1222 and around 25 were given two doses of MenACWY control vaccine. Trial participants were enrolled by age into 18-55, 56-69 and 70-plus year subgroups, with roughly 150, 30 and 60 TCR-sequenced participants respectively.

What the research found in general, with its limitations: Participants were mostly white British and included more females than males, and it was suggested by the authors that clonal diversity may have been underestimated. The 56-69-year group was small, and its depth increase did not reach significance, likely because of low power. Conclusions about previously exposed vaccinees were limited because only a handful of AZD1222 recipients were SARS-CoV-2 seropositive at baseline. Reportedly, close to half of the unique spike-specific TCRs recognized epitopes lying outside the regions that are mutated in the B.1.351 and B.1.1.7 variants. Vaccine-associated CD4 TCRs spanned the whole spike protein, with dominant responses in regions 160-218 and 743-854. After two AZD1222 doses, spike-specific TCR breadth and depth were significantly higher than at day 0 and than in MenACWY recipients. No day 14 peak-response samples were available, so repertoires were characterized only after the peak T cell response.

The CDR3 regions of human TCRbeta chains were analyzed by immunosequencing. As for the authors' bioinformatics: TCRs in the repertoires were compared against a reference library of SARS-CoV-2-specific TCRs that had been generated with the MIRA antigen-specificity platform. Breadth meant the fraction of unique TCRs that were SARS-CoV-2-associated, whereas depth meant the fraction of total T cells that were SARS-CoV-2-associated. Each spike-specific TCR was assigned to its reactive spike region and to a CD4 or CD8 class using the MIRA data. Log10-transformed breadth and depth values were compared by one-way ANOVA with Sidak's multiple comparisons tests. This immuneACCESS table, as held by TCRdb, lists in-frame sequences with V and J called but not all clones. Of the missing ones, under half trace to an unresolved V gene in checked studies; the others have no known cause. V, J and clone size reflect that table, while D and trimming were determined from the DNA. The sample data list around 190,000 clones, and approximately 93% of these were observed just once. Of the sample, less than 2% is held by the ten largest clones.

Notes on this clone: What antigen it recognizes has not been identified. There are no base qualities to consult, and no much larger clone falls within one base.

The germline V gene supplies CDR1 SGHAT and CDR2 FQNNGV. V lost 5 bases and J lost 9 bases; the stretch between them is 17 bases long. The cysteine opens and the phenylalanine closes a CDR3 of 14 amino acids. Left in the record is the CDR3 DNA by itself, 42 bases read in frame from the first base. The intended sense of this specimen's time point label: about 28 days (+/-7) after the second vaccine dose. AZD1222 recipients whose second dose came at about 4 weeks and those whose second dose came at about 12 weeks were combined into one group, since spike-specific TCR depth and breadth did not differ between the two schedules. Vaccinee samples were obtained from the UK trials COV001 and COV002, which included a single-blind randomized controlled phase 2/3 trial of AZD1222 (ChAdOx1 nCoV-19) in healthy adults. For TCRbeta chain sequencing, PBMC samples from trial participants were taken at day 0 and at day 28 after the second dose.

This specimen consisted of peripheral blood, obtained 28 days after the second AZD1222 dose. The V and J segments used are TRBV11-2 and TRBJ2-1; a tentative D match to TRBD2 spans 6 bases. The source of this sequence is an adult who received the AZD1222 COVID-19 vaccine. The DNA sequence is TGTGCCAGCAGCCTTGAGGAGGGCCTGGGTGAGCAGTTCTTC. It codes for CASSLEEGLGEQFF.